The present T cell receptor (beta chain) was sequenced within a study of neoadjuvant anti-PD-1 for oral cavity cancer. Germline V lookup: CDR1 SGHTS, CDR2 YDEGEE. The CDR3 is 18 amino acids. V lost 2 bases and J 3 bases, leaving 20 bases between the germline ends. Assay used: immunoSEQ multiplex PCR; TCRdb lists only in-frame clones, some missing. The sample has over 65,000 clones; about 86% are singletons. The time point: after neoadjuvant nivolumab, at surgical resection. Patients were newly diagnosed with stage II-IVA oral cavity squamous cell carcinoma without prior systemic or radiation treatment. Patients had HPV-negative, locally advanced oral cavity squamous cell carcinoma.

The receptor was derived from a person between 40 and 85 years old with oral cavity squamous cell carcinoma. J is TRBJ1-4 and V is TRBV5-8; D is uncertain. The specimen comprised PBMCs, sampled after nivolumab (anti-PD-1) treatment. CDR3 protein: CASSLRRSWVVPNEKLFF. In nucleotides, the CDR3 is TGTGCCAGCAGCTTAAGAAGATCCTGGGTCGTGCCTAATGAAAAACTGTTTTTT.